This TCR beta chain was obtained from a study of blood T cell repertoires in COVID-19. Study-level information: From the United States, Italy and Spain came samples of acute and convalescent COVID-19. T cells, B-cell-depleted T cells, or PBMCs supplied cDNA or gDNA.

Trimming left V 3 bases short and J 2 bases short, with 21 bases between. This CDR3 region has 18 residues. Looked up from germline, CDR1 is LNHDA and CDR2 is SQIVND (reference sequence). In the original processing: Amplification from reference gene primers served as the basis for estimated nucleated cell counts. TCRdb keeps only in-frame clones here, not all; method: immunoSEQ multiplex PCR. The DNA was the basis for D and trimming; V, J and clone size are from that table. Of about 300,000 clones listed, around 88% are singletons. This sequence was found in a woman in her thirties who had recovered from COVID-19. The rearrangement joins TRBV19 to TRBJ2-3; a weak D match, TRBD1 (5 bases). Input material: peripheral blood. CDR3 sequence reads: CASSIRQGQNRLTDTQYF. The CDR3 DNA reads TGTGCCAGTAGTATTCGGCAGGGTCAGAATAGACTCACAGATACGCAGTATTTT.